A selection of T cell receptor beta chains follows, all from one sample in a study of OX40 agonist ivuxolimab in advanced cancers. Sequenced by immunoSEQ multiplex PCR; TCRdb stores in-frame clones only, minus some. This table has 67,000 or so clones, about 82% appearing once. The sequences come from CD4+ or CD8+ T cells sorted from blood, collected in a trial of the OX40 agonist ivuxolimab. The source of these receptors is an adult with an advanced solid tumor such as melanoma, head and neck, liver or kidney cancer. Both conserved end residues are part of each CDR3. The D gene is left open where the match is weak. Rows give clone size only sometimes, using once, few, many, or a class for an expanded clone.

size: once
D: NA
V: TRBV27
J: TRBJ2-2
DNA: TGTGCCAGCAGTTCGGACACCTTTAACACCGGGGAGCTGTTTTTT
CDR3: CASSSDTFNTGELFF

size: NA
D: TRBD2
V: TRBV9
J: TRBJ2-7
DNA: TGTGCCAGCAGTCTTGGACTAGCGGGGGACTCCTACGAGCAGTACTTC
CDR3: CASSLGLAGDSYEQYF

size: NA
D: NA
V: TRBV14
J: TRBJ2-3
DNA: TGTGCCAGCAGCCAGGAGAGTAGGTGGTGGAACGGCACAGATACGCAGTATTTT
CDR3: CASSQESRWWNGTDTQYF

size: NA
D: NA
V: TRBV11-2
J: TRBJ2-3
DNA: TGTGCCAGCAGCTTACAGGGAGATACGCAGTATTTT
CDR3: CASSLQGDTQYF

size: once
D: TRBD2
V: TRBV5-6
J: TRBJ2-2
DNA: TGTGCCAGCAGCCCGGCTAGCGGTTCGAACACCGGGGAGCTGTTTTTT
CDR3: CASSPASGSNTGELFF

size: NA
D: TRBD2
V: TRBV4-2
J: TRBJ2-1
DNA: TGTGCCAGCAGCCACCCGGGGGTTAGCGGGAGGGGTGAGCAGTTCTTC
CDR3: CASSHPGVSGRGEQFF

size: NA
D: TRBD2
V: TRBV19
J: TRBJ2-1
DNA: TGTGCCAGTAACCCCGCGGGCGGGAGTGGGAAGCAGTTCTTC
CDR3: CASNPAGGSGKQFF

size: NA
D: TRBD1
V: TRBV28
J: TRBJ1-6
DNA: TGTGCCAGCAGTAACGACAGGGTGAATTCACCCCTCCACTTT
CDR3: CASSNDRVNSPLHF

size: NA
D: NA
V: TRBV5-3
J: TRBJ1-5
DNA: TGTGCCAGCAGCTTTGGGGGAGGGAGCAATCAGCCCCAGCATTTT
CDR3: CASSFGGGSNQPQHF

size: NA
D: TRBD2
V: TRBV14
J: TRBJ2-1
DNA: TGTGCCAGCAGCCGACCCGGGACTAGCGTTTACAATGAGCAGTTCTTC
CDR3: CASSRPGTSVYNEQFF

size: NA
D: NA
V: TRBV4-2
J: TRBJ2-7
DNA: TGTGCCAGCAGCCCGGGGTCTAGCTCCTACGAGCAGTACTTC
CDR3: CASSPGSSSYEQYF

size: once
D: TRBD1
V: TRBV19
J: TRBJ2-1
DNA: TGTGCCAGTACCGCGGACAGGGGGGCGACGTCCAACTCCTACAATGAGCAGTTCTTC
CDR3: CASTADRGATSNSYNEQFF

size: few
D: TRBD2
V: TRBV7-8
J: TRBJ2-7
DNA: TGTGCCAGCAGCTTAGTTCGGGCGGGAGGGACCTCCTACGAGCAGTACTTC
CDR3: CASSLVRAGGTSYEQYF

size: once
D: NA
V: TRBV7-2
J: TRBJ2-3
DNA: TGTGCCAGCAGCCCTACTACTAGCACAGATACGCAGTATTTT
CDR3: CASSPTTSTDTQYF

size: NA
D: TRBD2
V: TRBV27
J: TRBJ2-1
DNA: TGTGCCAGCAGTTTGGGGACTAGCGGGAGTGGTGAGCAGTTCTTC
CDR3: CASSLGTSGSGEQFF

size: NA
D: TRBD2
V: TRBV28
J: TRBJ2-5
DNA: TGTGCCAGCAGTTCCTCGTCGGGACTAGCGGGATACCAAGAGACCCAGTACTTC
CDR3: CASSSSSGLAGYQETQYF

size: few
D: TRBD1
V: TRBV6-5
J: TRBJ1-2
DNA: TGTGCCAGCAGTTACGACAGGGCTGGCTACACCTTC
CDR3: CASSYDRAGYTF

size: once
D: TRBD1
V: TRBV2
J: TRBJ1-1
DNA: TGTGCCAGCAACAGAGACAGGGGTGGGGACACTGAAGCTTTCTTT
CDR3: CASNRDRGGDTEAFF

size: NA
D: NA
V: TRBV7-8
J: TRBJ1-1
DNA: TGTGCCAGCAGCTTATTGCCCCCTACAGACATGAACACTGAAGCTTTCTTT
CDR3: CASSLLPPTDMNTEAFF

size: NA
D: NA
V: TRBV15
J: TRBJ1-4
DNA: TGTGCCACCAGCCGGCTGGGGTGGGAAAAACTGTTTTTT
CDR3: CATSRLGWEKLFF

size: NA
D: NA
V: TRBV11-2
J: TRBJ2-5
DNA: TGTGCCAGCAGCTTAGGGAGCGGAAGCCAAGAGACCCAGTACTTC
CDR3: CASSLGSGSQETQYF

size: once
D: NA
V: TRBV25-1
J: TRBJ1-5
DNA: TGTGCCAGCAGTGAACTGGAATACAATCAGCCCCAGCATTTT
CDR3: CASSELEYNQPQHF

size: NA
D: NA
V: TRBV28
J: TRBJ2-7
DNA: TGTGCCAGCAGCCCCGTGAGGGAGCAGTACTTC
CDR3: CASSPVREQYF

size: NA
D: NA
V: TRBV19
J: TRBJ1-2
DNA: TGTGCCAGTAGCCCCGGACAGCCTGCTAACTATGGCTACACCTTC
CDR3: CASSPGQPANYGYTF

size: NA
D: TRBD1
V: TRBV4-2
J: TRBJ2-1
DNA: TGTGCCAGCAGCCACCGCCCAGGGGATCGGACAGGCAGTGAGCAGTTCTTC
CDR3: CASSHRPGDRTGSEQFF

size: NA
D: NA
V: TRBV30
J: TRBJ1-2
DNA: TGTGCCTGGAGTGAGAACTATGGCTACACCTTC
CDR3: CAWSENYGYTF

size: NA
D: TRBD2
V: TRBV4-1
J: TRBJ2-2
DNA: TGCGCCAGCAGCCAAGAGACTAGCGGGAACACCGGGGAGCTGTTTTTT
CDR3: CASSQETSGNTGELFF

size: NA
D: NA
V: TRBV11-3
J: TRBJ2-7
DNA: TGTGCCAGCAGCTTAGATTCCTACGGGACCTACGAGCAGTACTTC
CDR3: CASSLDSYGTYEQYF

size: NA
D: NA
V: TRBV4-2
J: TRBJ2-7
DNA: TGTGCCAGCAGCCGCGAGGGGGACTTCTCCTACGGGCAGTACTTC
CDR3: CASSREGDFSYGQYF

size: NA
D: NA
V: TRBV4-1
J: TRBJ2-7
DNA: TGCGCCAGCAGCCAAAGCCTGGACATTCTGCCCCGGTACTTC
CDR3: CASSQSLDILPRYF

size: NA
D: NA
V: TRBV7-2
J: TRBJ2-4
DNA: TGTGCCAGCAGTTCTAGGAAGGGGGTCGACATTCAGTACTTC
CDR3: CASSSRKGVDIQYF

size: NA
D: TRBD1
V: TRBV28
J: TRBJ2-5
DNA: TGTGCCAGCAGTACGCAGGGGGCGGGAATGGCGGGCCACGGGGAGACCCAGTACTTC
CDR3: CASSTQGAGMAGHGETQYF

size: once
D: NA
V: TRBV6-6
J: TRBJ2-3
DNA: TGTGCCAGCAGCCCCGGGGATACGCAGTATTTT
CDR3: CASSPGDTQYF